These 21 T cell receptor beta chains came from one sample sequenced in a study of cytomegalovirus exposure and HLA in healthy donors (dated by TCRdb to 2015 to 2018). Library preparation was by the immunoSEQ multiplex PCR assay. This immuneACCESS table, as held by TCRdb, lists in-frame sequences with V and J called but not all clones. Of the missing ones, under half trace to an unresolved V gene in checked studies; the others have no known cause. In this sample the table shows around 300,000 clones, roughly nine tenths of which occur a single time. The top ten constitute about 1.2% of the sample. The sample taken for sequencing was PBMCs. All receptors derive from a young woman in good health and CMV-seropositive.

The J gene is TRBJ1-2, the V gene TRBV6-1; D might be TRBD1 (5 bases). The CDR3 loop spans 15 amino acids. Germline CDR1 MNHNS, CDR2 SASEGT. The germline V and J ends were trimmed by 4 bases and 3 bases, with 15 bases remaining between them. The CDR3 is CASSGLTGGHYGYTF. The CDR3 nucleotides are TGTGCCAGCAGTGGGTTAACTGGGGGACACTATGGCTACACCTTC.

There are a few counts of this clone. V and J are TRBV11-1 and TRBJ2-1; no firm D call. Germline CDR1 and CDR2: SGHAT and FQDESV (reference sequence). The CDR3 consists of 14 residues. V was cut by 1 base and J by 9 bases, with 13 bases left in between. CDR3 in amino acids: CASSLELYLGEQFF. The CDR3 nucleotides read TGTGCCAGCAGCTTAGAGCTGTATCTAGGTGAGCAGTTCTTC.

This chain uses TRBV5-1 with TRBJ1-5; no firm D call. This CDR3 is built from 14 residues. V was shortened by 5 bases and J by 4 bases, with 13 bases between the two germline ends. CDR1 is SGHRS and CDR2 is YFSETQ in the germline V gene. CDR3: CASRFGHQNQPQHF. The CDR3, as DNA: TGCGCCAGCAGGTTTGGTCACCAAAATCAGCCCCAGCATTTT.

The rearrangement joins TRBV27 to TRBJ2-5; D remains ambiguous. Trimming took 0 bases from V and 4 from J, leaving 6 bases between them. This CDR3 spans 13 amino acids. In germline, CDR1 is MNHEY, CDR2 SMNVEV (reference sequence). The CDR3 loop is CASSLSRRETQYF. In DNA form, the CDR3 reads TGTGCCAGCAGTTTATCGCGAAGAGAGACCCAGTACTTC.

The rearrangement joins TRBV30 to TRBJ2-2, with 7 bases identical to TRBD2. The CDR3 totals 15 residues. Trimming took 4 bases from V and 2 from J; bases not matched to a gene: 7. Per the germline V gene, CDR1 is GTSNPN and CDR2 is SVGIG (reference sequence). CDR3 in amino acids: CAWNGGRANTGELFF. The CDR3 DNA reads as TGTGCCTGGAACGGCGGGAGAGCTAACACCGGGGAGCTGTTTTTT.

The rearrangement uses TRBV5-6 and TRBJ2-3, with 13 bases lining up with TRBD2. V dropped 4 bases and J dropped 4; count of bases not matched to a gene: 6. This CDR3 comprises 16 residues. Germline V lookup: CDR1 SGHDT, CDR2 YYEEEE. CDR3 in amino acids: CASSPVGLAGADTQYF. The DNA for the CDR3 is TGTGCCAGCAGCCCGGTAGGACTAGCGGGAGCAGATACGCAGTATTTT.

The chain couples TRBV5-6 to TRBJ1-2; 10 bases match TRBD1. Germline values: CDR1 SGHDT, CDR2 YYEEEE. The V segment lost 5 bases and the J segment 7 bases; nucleotides outside the gene matches: 5. This CDR3 has 13 amino acids. As DNA, the CDR3 is TGTGCCAGCAGATGGACAGGGGGGATTGGCTACACCTTC. Translated: CASRWTGGIGYTF.

The chain is built from TRBV4-3 and TRBJ1-1; 8 bases agree with TRBD1. The V gene's germline CDR1 is LGHNA and CDR2 YSLEER. This CDR3 comprises 15 residues. The junction had 5 bases not matched to a gene; V was cut back by 0 bases and J by 5 bases. CDR3: CASSQDRQGATEAFF. As DNA, the CDR3 is TGCGCCAGCAGCCAAGATCGGCAGGGGGCAACTGAAGCTTTCTTT.

This rearrangement joins TRBV18 to TRBJ1-5; D unclear. The CDR3 spans 16 residues. Germline V gene data show CDR1 as KGHSH and CDR2 as LQKENI. V was trimmed by 2 bases and J by 6 bases, leaving 17 bases between them. This CDR3 is CASSPRETRVGQPQHF. CDR3 bases: TGTGCCAGCTCACCAAGGGAGACACGGGTAGGTCAGCCCCAGCATTTT.

The chain has TRBV7-6 and TRBJ2-3, with 7 bases lining up with TRBD2. The CDR3 is 14 amino acids. Per germline, CDR1 SGHVS and CDR2 FNYEAQ. The junction had 6 bases not matched to a gene; V was cut back by 8 bases and J by 1 base. CDR3 in DNA: TGTGCCAGCCGGCGGGAGTGGGGCACAGATACGCAGTATTTT. This codes for CASRREWGTDTQYF. Complete variable domain (other parts from reference TRBV7-6 and TRBJ2-3): GAGVSQSPRYKVTKRGQDVALRCDPISGHVSLYWYRQALGQGPEFLTYFNYEAQQDKSGLPNDRFSAERPEGSISTLTIQRTEQRDSAMYRCASRREWGTDTQYFGPGTRLTVL.

J is TRBJ2-7 and V is TRBV5-1, with D hard to call. CDR1 and CDR2 from the germline V gene are SGHRS and YFSETQ. Trimming took off 7 bases at V and 2 bases at J, with 10 bases between the two ends. The length of the CDR3 is 12 residues. The CDR3 loop is CASYENAYEQYF. The CDR3 DNA follows: TGCGCCAGCTACGAGAACGCCTACGAGCAGTACTTC.

The chain links TRBV2 to TRBJ2-1; D is perhaps TRBD2 (6 bases). The germline gives CDR1 SNHLY, CDR2 FYNNEI. V shed 6 bases and J shed 5 bases, with 17 bases lying between them. The CDR3 has 15 amino acids. This CDR3 reads CASRGWDSGNNEQFF. DNA of the CDR3: TGTGCCAGCAGGGGGTGGGATAGCGGCAACAATGAGCAGTTCTTC.

The V call is TRBV13, the J call TRBJ1-3, with a tentative D call TRBD1 (5 bases). V was trimmed by 3 bases and J by 0 bases, leaving 12 bases between them. Germline values: CDR1 PRHDT, CDR2 FYEKMQ (reference sequence). This CDR3 has 16 residues. CDR3 sequence reads: CASSFGTVISGNTIYF. The CDR3 nucleotides are TGTGCCAGCAGCTTTGGGACCGTTATCTCTGGAAACACCATATATTTT.

The chain is built from TRBV6-5 and TRBJ2-7; D uncertain. Trimming cost V 3 bases and J 6 bases, with 6 bases left between them. Per germline, CDR1 MNHEY and CDR2 SVGAGI. The CDR3 spans 11 residues. For the CDR3, the DNA is TGTGCCAGCAGTTATGTGGGCGAGCAGTACTTC. Its translation is CASSYVGEQYF.

The CDR3, as DNA: TGTGCCAGCAGCTTAGGGGGACTCGGGGGATACAATGAGCAGTTCTTC. Its translation is CASSLGGLGGYNEQFF. V and J are TRBV11-3 and TRBJ2-1; D might be TRBD2 (6 bases). The CDR3 totals 16 residues. Germline values: CDR1 SGHNT, CDR2 YENEEA. Trimming cost V 1 base and J 4 bases, with 14 bases left between them.

This clone turned up a few times. J is TRBJ1-2 and V is TRBV28; weak D call: TRBD1 (5 bases). Germline V CDR1 and CDR2: MDHEN, SYDVKM. The CDR3 is made up of 14 amino acids. Trimming removed 2 bases from V and 5 bases from J, with 12 bases in between. In DNA form, the CDR3 reads TGTGCCAGCAGTTTAGCGCAGGGCCGGTATGGCTACACCTTC. It translates to CASSLAQGRYGYTF.

V gene TRBV6-6 combines with J gene TRBJ2-1, with a possible D match to TRBD2 (5 bases). Trimming stripped 10 bases from V and 12 bases from J, with 22 bases between. Germline loops: CDR1 MNHNY, CDR2 SVGAGI (reference sequence). This CDR3 comprises 13 residues. CDR3 bases: TGTGCCACCGGGGAGACTACGACGGAGCGGCAGTTCTTC. Its protein is CATGETTTERQFF.

Here the CDR3 reads CASSLASLGYNEQFF. The CDR3 nucleotides are TGCGCCAGCAGCTTGGCCTCCCTCGGCTACAATGAGCAGTTCTTC. The chain has TRBV5-1 and TRBJ2-1; no clear D. The V and J ends lost 0 bases and 3 bases respectively, with 10 bases between them. The CDR3 runs to 15 residues. The germline V gene has CDR1 SGHRS and CDR2 YFSETQ.

This chain links TRBV29-1 with TRBJ1-5; D may be TRBD1 (5 bases). The V gene's germline CDR1 is SQVTM and CDR2 ANQGSEA. V was cut by 5 bases and J by 6 bases, with 11 bases left in between. The CDR3 is 12 amino acids. The CDR3 reads CSVRDLGQPQHF. For the CDR3, the DNA is TGCAGCGTTAGGGACTTGGGTCAGCCCCAGCATTTT.

On this clone: At one end the junction does not follow the germline gene, possibly because of a read error. The chain couples TRBV5-1 to TRBJ1-4; D gene unclear. From germline, CDR1 is SGHRS and CDR2 YFSETQ. The CDR3 has 14 amino acids. CDR3 loop: CASSLNGAFEKLFF. Written as DNA, the CDR3 is TGCGCCAGCAGCTTGAATGGTGCCTTTGAAAAATTGTTTTTT.

The chain combines TRBV28 with TRBJ1-5; 11 bases are a match to TRBD1. In germline, CDR1 is MDHEN, CDR2 SYDVKM. This CDR3 is 15 amino acids long. V lost 4 bases to trimming and J lost 7 bases; unmatched junction nucleotides: 6. CDR3 residues: CASSSGTGGKQPQHF. The CDR3 DNA reads as TGTGCCAGCAGTTCCGGGACAGGGGGAAAACAGCCCCAGCATTTT.